This is a list of T cell receptor beta chains from one sample in a study of shared clonotypes between healthy human individuals. Sequenced by immunoSEQ multiplex PCR; TCRdb stores in-frame clones only, minus some. Among around 2,000,000 clones listed, under 95% were seen once. Sequenced material: naive CD8+ T cells from PBMCs. These TCRs come from a man aged 18 to 29 in good health. Some clones in this sample may be carry-over from other donors' samples. Each CDR3 is given with its conserved first and last residue. Where a row states a size, it is once, few, many or the class of an expanded clone; other rows omit it.

abundance | j_gene | v_gene | CDR3aa
NA | TRBJ1-5 | TRBV16 | CASSHGVGWPQHF
NA | TRBJ2-7 | TRBV7-9 | CASSLGYSYEQYF
NA | TRBJ2-2 | TRBV28 | CASSLGGSAGELFF
NA | TRBJ1-5 | TRBV15 | CATSRPLGQPQHF
NA | TRBJ1-5 | TRBV27 | CASREGTGGSNQPQHF
NA | TRBJ2-1 | TRBV9 | CASSASVFEQFF
NA | TRBJ2-1 | TRBV7-9 | CASSGGAYEQFF
NA | TRBJ2-7 | TRBV7-2 | CASIVPSRDGKNYEQYF
NA | TRBJ2-7 | TRBV7-8 | CASSLRWPSYEQYF
NA | TRBJ2-1 | TRBV27 | CASSAGVTRLNEQFF
NA | TRBJ1-4 | TRBV13 | CASSSRDRGSATNEKLFF
NA | TRBJ1-2 | TRBV29-1 | CSVVGVYGYTF
NA | TRBJ2-7 | TRBV27 | CASSNRGTTYEQYF
NA | TRBJ1-1 | TRBV13 | CASREALNTEAFF
NA | TRBJ2-7 | TRBV28 | CASSAPGVGHVYEQYF
NA | TRBJ1-1 | TRBV5-6 | CASSLGYQGLDTEAFF
NA | TRBJ2-5 | TRBV4-3 | CASSQSQGRETQYF
NA | TRBJ1-1 | TRBV9 | CASSDPGSENTEAFF
NA | TRBJ2-6 | TRBV7-6 | CASSSSNVLTF
NA | TRBJ1-3 | TRBV19 | CASSIRPPLSEQGGHTIYF
NA | TRBJ2-5 | TRBV6-5 | CASSGTRPQETQYF
NA | NA | TRBV10-3 | CAISGGPGGYEQYF
NA | TRBJ2-5 | TRBV28 | CASSLDEQGDETQYF
NA | TRBJ2-7 | TRBV4-1 | CASSQGEFGLAGFYEQYF
NA | TRBJ1-1 | TRBV19 | CATRLDPTGGHTEAFF
NA | TRBJ2-2 | TRBV5-1 | CASSFGTFKGELFF
NA | TRBJ2-1 | TRBV9 | CASSDPRGDPSSYNEQFF
NA | TRBJ2-3 | TRBV27 | CASSRGADTQYF
NA | TRBJ2-7 | TRBV6-5 | CASSYGTTNSYEQYF
NA | TRBJ2-5 | TRBV7-8 | CAIRRTGQETQYF
NA | TRBJ2-6 | TRBV28 | CASSYLDRGSGANVLTF
NA | TRBJ1-5 | TRBV28 | CASSFSGRAHGNQPQHF
NA | TRBJ2-2 | TRBV6-5 | CASSSQQGAGELFF
NA | TRBJ2-5 | TRBV15 | CATSTFRGPQETQYF
NA | TRBJ2-1 | TRBV5-1 | CASSPGLAGVSSYNEQFF
NA | TRBJ2-7 | TRBV16 | CASSPLRPSGGSGDEQYF
NA | TRBJ2-7 | TRBV5-4 | CASSSSGRVNSYEQYF
NA | TRBJ2-7 | TRBV28 | CASRHYEQYF
NA | TRBJ2-1 | TRBV9 | CASSVRGWDEQFF
once | TRBJ1-5 | TRBV6-1 | CAAGTGPYSNQPQHF
NA | TRBJ1-1 | TRBV29-1 | CSVELTGRGTEAFF
NA | TRBJ2-1 | TRBV28 | CASYPPGAIGNEQFF
NA | TRBJ1-1 | TRBV6-1 | CASSDPGRLVAAFF
NA | TRBJ2-1 | TRBV7-7 | CASSLAGVGDEQFF
NA | TRBJ2-1 | TRBV2 | CASSPTSFSYNEQFF
NA | TRBJ2-3 | TRBV7-6 | CASSPLSPNSAGGWDTQYF
NA | TRBJ2-7 | TRBV18 | CASSPSRIDSYEQYF
NA | TRBJ2-7 | TRBV28 | CASSLWAGKLYEQYF
NA | TRBJ2-7 | TRBV5-6 | CASSLGVTGLFYEQYF
NA | TRBJ2-7 | TRBV18 | CASSPTGSGEQYF
NA | TRBJ2-5 | TRBV27 | CASSLMVETQYF
NA | TRBJ2-1 | TRBV19 | CASSIASGRRNEQFF
NA | TRBJ2-7 | TRBV27 | CASSPSAGLVSYEQYF
NA | TRBJ1-5 | TRBV7-9 | CASSPSGQGPHQPQHF